The 5 T cell receptor beta chains presented below share a single source sample, sequenced in a study of Ad26.COV2.S vaccination and SARS-CoV-2 variants (dated by TCRdb to the early 2020s). The library was generated by the immunoSEQ multiplex PCR assay. TCRdb obtained this table from immuneACCESS and retained in-frame rearrangements with V and J assigned. These tables miss some clones; where compared with another copy, unresolved V genes account for less than half of the shortfall, and the remainder is unexplained. The sample profile shows about 680,000 clones; around 90% of them were found once. In total, the top ten clones hold approximately 1.5% of the sample. The treatment or condition label corresponds to: about 20 received Ad26.COV2.S at low or high dose, single or two shots; five or six received placebo; per-sample allocation not given. Repertoires of vaccine and placebo recipients were sequenced from samples collected on day 63 after the first injection.

Sequencing used peripheral blood, obtained in a trial of Ad26.COV2.S vaccine versus placebo. Receptor source: a person aged 18-65 years who received the Ad26.COV2.S COVID-19 vaccine or a placebo.

V gene TRBV5-6 combines with J gene TRBJ1-1; a weak D match, TRBD1 (5 bases). Germline values: CDR1 SGHDT, CDR2 YYEEEE. This CDR3 region has 13 residues. V lost 2 bases and J lost 5, with 10 bases in between. The CDR3 loop reads CASSFGGRTEAFF. The CDR3 DNA reads TGTGCCAGCAGCTTTGGGGGGAGGACTGAAGCTTTCTTT.

V and J are TRBV13 and TRBJ1-3; 8 bases match TRBD1. Germline values: CDR1 PRHDT, CDR2 FYEKMQ (reference sequence). V trimming: 6 bases; J trimming: 0 bases; junction bases outside the gene matches: 4. The CDR3 spans 15 residues. Here the CDR3 DNA reads TGTGCCAGCAGATTCGACAGGGGCTCTGGAAACACCATATATTTT. Its protein product is CASRFDRGSGNTIYF.

The V and J genes are TRBV5-5 and TRBJ2-1; TRBD2 matches at 10 bases. The CDR3 totals 18 residues. Germline loops: CDR1 SGHKS, CDR2 YYEKEE (reference sequence). The V and J ends lost 0 bases and 7 bases, in that order; junction bases with no gene match: 13. CDR3 DNA sequence: TGTGCCAGCAGCTTGGCCAGCGGGGGGGCCGGGCCAGGGAATGAGCAGTTCTTC. Its translation: CASSLASGGAGPGNEQFF.

The V gene is TRBV7-9, the J gene TRBJ2-5, with unresolved D. The germline gives CDR1 SEHNR, CDR2 FQNEAQ (reference sequence). The V and J ends lost 6 bases and 1 base respectively, with 9 bases between them. This CDR3 is 13 amino acids long. The CDR3 region has the DNA TGTGCCAGCAGTATTCGGACCCAAGAGACCCAGTACTTC. Protein sequence: CASSIRTQETQYF.

The chain couples TRBV27 to TRBJ2-7, with 9 bases that match TRBD1. This CDR3 comprises 14 residues. Trimming took 6 bases from V and 3 from J; bases not matched to a gene: 6. The germline V gene encodes CDR1 MNHEY and CDR2 SMNVEV (reference sequence). DNA for the CDR3: TGTGCCAGCAGATTGACAGGGGGAGGCTACGAGCAGTACTTC. It is translated as CASRLTGGGYEQYF.